One sample yielded the 14 T cell receptor beta chains listed below, sequenced in a study of cytomegalovirus exposure and HLA in healthy donors. Researchers ran the PCR with 60 Vbeta and 13 Jbeta primers. Profiling relied on immunoSEQ multiplex PCR, and the TCRdb table lists in-frame clones only, not all of them. The sample consists of 150,000 to 200,000 clones, approximately 70% of them appearing once. Sequences were obtained from PBMCs. The receptors shown here come from a man aged 35-49 years in good health and CMV-seropositive.

This clone was recorded a few times. The rearrangement links TRBV5-6 to TRBJ2-3; maybe TRBD1 (5 bases). V lost 7 bases and J 2 bases, leaving 11 bases between the germline ends. Per the germline V gene, CDR1 is SGHDT and CDR2 is YYEEEE. The CDR3 is 13 amino acids. The CDR3 nucleotides read TGTGCCAGCGGGTCGACAGACACAGATACGCAGTATTTT. It encodes CASGSTDTDTQYF. Full variable domain (rest looked up from reference TRBV5-6 and TRBJ2-3): DAGVTQSPTHLIKTRGQQVTLRCSPKSGHDTVSWYQQALGQGPQFIFQYYEEEERQRGNFPDRFSGHQFPNYSSELNVNALLLGDSALYLCASGSTDTDTQYFGPGTRLTVL.

The rearrangement links TRBV4-3 to TRBJ2-7, with TRBD1 as a possible D gene (5 bases). Germline CDR1 and CDR2: LGHNA and YSLEER. Trimming pared 1 base from V and 4 bases from J, leaving 14 bases between. This CDR3 is 15 amino acids long. CDR3 in DNA: TGCGCCAGCAGCCAAGCGGGTGGGGCGTTTTACGAGCAGTACTTC. It translates to CASSQAGGAFYEQYF.

V and J are TRBV7-9 and TRBJ2-1, with D tentatively TRBD1 (6 bases). CDR3 length: 12 residues. Trimming removed 4 bases from V and 9 bases from J, with 10 bases in between. CDR1 and CDR2 (germline): SEHNR, FQNEAQ (reference sequence). Written as DNA, the CDR3 is TGTGCCAGCAGCTACAGGGATGTTGAGCAGTTCTTC. Protein sequence: CASSYRDVEQFF.

This clone has more than one count but fewer than ten. The chain is built from TRBV25-1 and TRBJ2-5, with D maybe TRBD2 (5 bases). This CDR3 contains 15 residues. CDR1 is MGHDK, CDR2 SYGVNS, per germline. Trimming stripped 0 bases from V and 2 bases from J, with 10 bases between. As DNA, the CDR3 is TGTGCCAGCAGTGAATATAACGGGGTTCAAGAGACCCAGTACTTC. Translating it yields CASSEYNGVQETQYF.

V gene TRBV5-4 combines with J gene TRBJ1-2; D gene uncertain. Trimming shortened V by 0 bases and J by 5 bases, and 5 bases separated the two germline ends. The CDR3 has 12 residues. Germline V lookup: CDR1 SGHNT, CDR2 YYREEE (reference sequence). In nucleotides, the CDR3 is TGTGCCAGCAGCTTGGCGGGATATGGCTACACCTTC. This translates into CASSLAGYGYTF.

This chain uses TRBV4-1 with TRBJ1-5, with D hard to call. Germline CDR1 is MGHRA and CDR2 is YSYEKL. This CDR3 comprises 15 residues. Trimming shortened V by 1 base and J by 2 bases, and 9 bases separated the two germline ends. This CDR3 is CASSQVASGNQPQHF. CDR3 bases: TGCGCCAGCAGCCAAGTAGCGTCGGGCAATCAGCCCCAGCATTTT.

The rearrangement links TRBV6-5 to TRBJ2-2; 8 nucleotides match TRBD1. The ends lost 6 bases at V and 7 bases at J; junction bases unmatched: 7. The CDR3 is 14 amino acids. Germline V gives CDR1 MNHEY, CDR2 SVGAGI. CDR3: CASRAQGASGELFF. The CDR3 bases are TGTGCCAGCAGAGCCCAGGGGGCAAGCGGGGAGCTGTTTTTT.

The chain joins TRBV5-8 to TRBJ2-6, with D possibly being TRBD1 (5 bases). Trimming took 4 bases from V and 0 from J, leaving 17 bases between them. CDR1 is SGHTS and CDR2 is YDEGEE in the germline V gene. The CDR3 runs to 18 residues. The CDR3 DNA sequence: TGTGCCAGCAGCCCAGGGCGGAAGGAGAGCTCTGGGGCCAACGTCCTGACTTTC. Encoded protein: CASSPGRKESSGANVLTF.

This clone was counted a few times. The rearrangement links TRBV4-3 to TRBJ2-5, with 8 bases aligning to TRBD2. The DNA end is more similar to TRBJ2-7, so the J call may be wrong. Germline V gives CDR1 LGHNA, CDR2 YSLEER. The CDR3 runs 17 residues. The CDR3 region is CASSERAGGRRSYEQYF. CDR3 coding DNA: TGCGCCAGCAGCGAAAGGGCGGGGGGCAGGAGATCCTACGAGCAGTACTTC.

V and J are TRBV2 and TRBJ1-1, with D tentatively TRBD1 (5 bases). Deletions cut 11 bases from V and 4 bases from J, with 11 bases between. CDR3 size: 11 residues. The germline V gene has CDR1 SNHLY and CDR2 FYNNEI. CDR3 DNA: TGTGCCGCGTGGGGGGGCACTGAAGCTTTCTTT. Residues: CAAWGGTEAFF.

The gene calls are TRBV5-1 and TRBJ2-7; 10 bases line up with TRBD1. Germline-derived CDR1 and CDR2 are SGHRS and YFSETQ. Trimming removed 4 bases from V and 3 bases from J; junction bases left unmatched: 7. The CDR3 sequence is 15 residues long. CDR3: CASSTDRGPYYEQYF. For the CDR3, the DNA is TGCGCCAGCAGCACCGACAGGGGGCCTTACTACGAGCAGTACTTC.

This clone was found a few times. The chain employs TRBV4-3 and TRBJ1-2; the match to TRBD1 covers 8 bases. The V gene's germline CDR1 is LGHNA and CDR2 YSLEER. Trimming at V came to 1 base and at J to 4 bases, leaving 2 bases not matched to a gene. The CDR3 is 14 amino acids. CDR3 loop: CASSQADRGYGYTF. The CDR3 DNA follows: TGCGCCAGCAGCCAAGCCGACAGGGGCTATGGCTACACCTTC.

CDR3 bases: TGTGCCAGCAGCTCTCCTATAAGGGGCTACGAGCAGTACTTC. Translated: CASSSPIRGYEQYF. The chain combines TRBV7-9 with TRBJ2-7; TRBD1 might be the D (5 bases). The CDR3 contains 14 residues. Deletions cut 4 bases from V and 3 bases from J, with 13 bases between. CDR1 and CDR2 (germline): SEHNR, FQNEAQ (reference sequence). The full variable domain, its missing parts supplied by reference TRBV7-9 and TRBJ2-7, is DTGVSQNPRHKITKRGQNVTFRCDPISEHNRLYWYRQTLGQGPEFLTYFQNEAQLEKSRLLSDRFSAERPKGSFSTLEIQRTEQGDSAMYLCASSSPIRGYEQYFGPGTRLTVT.

The J gene is TRBJ1-2, the V gene TRBV9; TRBD1 aligns across 9 bases. This CDR3 has 14 residues. Germline assignment: CDR1 SGDLS and CDR2 YYNGEE. The ends lost 0 bases at V and 8 bases at J; junction bases unmatched: 5. The CDR3 DNA follows: TGTGCCAGCAGCGTAGGAGGACAGGGGAAGGGCTACACCTTC. It yields the protein CASSVGGQGKGYTF.